Sequencing of this TCR beta chain was carried out in a study of CD8 T cells in Susac syndrome. CDR1 and CDR2 (germline): LGHDT, YNNKEL (reference sequence). The ends were cut back, 5 bases at V and 1 base at J, with 15 bases in the middle. The length of the CDR3 is 16 residues. When the RNA was reverse transcribed, random hexamers were used with an input of roughly 0.45 to 1 ug. A multiplex approach, immunoSEQ multiplex PCR, amplified TCR beta CDR3 across 54 Vbeta and 13 Jbeta. TCRdb redid the calling of the immunoSEQ multiplex PCR reads with MiXCR, one entry per CDR3 protein. This sample has about 130,000 distinct CDR3 sequences, with over 90% found just once.

The J gene is TRBJ2-1, the V gene TRBV3-1; perhaps TRBD2 as D (7 bases). The clonotype comes from a human donor with multiple sclerosis. The sample consisted of CD8+ T cells from PBMCs. The CDR3 spells CASSYAQGGSYNEQFF. In DNA form, the CDR3 reads TGTGCCAGCAGCTATGCACAGGGAGGGTCCTACAATGAGCAGTTCTTC.